This TCR beta chain was documented in a study of T cell responses to AZD1222 COVID-19 vaccine. Points from the study as a whole: Mostly white British, mostly female donors; authors suggested clonal diversity may be underestimated. The span of vaccine-associated CD4 TCRs extended across spike, with dominance at 160-218 and 743-854. In the spike-specific TCR repertoire, nearly half reportedly target unmutated variant regions. Baseline seropositivity occurred in only 5 or 6 AZD1222 recipients.

The CDR3 runs to 13 residues. With 0 bases removed from V and 4 bases from J, the gap between germline ends came to 10 bases. Germline lookup yields CDR1 SQVTM and CDR2 ANQGSEA. Turning to this clone: Its target is not known.

Method: immunoSEQ multiplex PCR; TCRdb's copy keeps in-frame clones and lacks some. The sample shows some 100,000 clones, 85% to 90% of them seen only once. The sequences come from peripheral blood, collected 28 days after the second AZD1222 dose. The clonotype comes from an adult who received the AZD1222 COVID-19 vaccine. The chain employs TRBV29-1 and TRBJ2-7; tentatively, D is TRBD2 (5 bases). The CDR3 is CSVEESPGYEQYF. Here the CDR3 DNA reads TGCAGCGTTGAAGAATCCCCGGGATACGAGCAGTACTTC.